The sequence of this TCR beta chain was determined in a study of radiation and T cells in renal cell carcinoma. This CDR3 is 15 amino acids long. The V segment lost 6 bases and the J segment 3 bases; nucleotides outside the gene matches: 8. CDR1 is MNHEY and CDR2 is SVGAGI in the germline V gene. Sequenced by immunoSEQ multiplex PCR; TCRdb stores in-frame clones only, minus some. The sample records approximately 40,000 clones, roughly four fifths being singletons. General study findings and limits: From baseline, blood top tumor clonotypes peaked at 2 weeks post-radiation. Pretreatment tumor biopsies were lacking, so baseline clonotypes are unknown.

Noted time point: blood 4 weeks post-SBRT, at nephrectomy. Indicated treatment: 15 Gy SBRT to primary tumor, nephrectomy 4 weeks later. Nephrectomy followed 15 Gy stereotactic body radiation by 4 weeks. Blood was sampled at baseline, 2 weeks and 4 weeks after SBRT. With regard to this clone: The antigen remains undetermined.

The clonotype comes from a woman aged 70-85 years with renal cell carcinoma. This chain joins TRBV6-5 and TRBJ1-1, with 9 bases identical to TRBD1. The sequences come from blood, collected from a patient whose treatment included radiotherapy and nephrectomy. Here the CDR3 DNA reads TGTGCCAGCAGACGTGCGGGACAGGGCTACACTGAAGCTTTCTTT. This translates into CASRRAGQGYTEAFF.